The 25 T cell receptor beta chains listed next were all sequenced from one sample in a study of cytotoxic CD8 clonotypes in ibrutinib-treated CLL. The table came from immunoSEQ multiplex PCR; TCRdb's copy has only in-frame clones and leaves some out. The repertoire includes a few hundred thousand clones, about 77% of them detected once, and roughly 7% sits in the top ten. The sequencing here drew on PBMCs, taken before ibrutinib treatment. These receptors were collected from a human donor with chronic lymphocytic leukemia.

The V call is TRBV28, the J call TRBJ2-2; D is perhaps TRBD1 or TRBD2 (6 bases each). V shed 2 bases and J shed 4 bases, with 11 bases lying between them. CDR1 and CDR2 from the germline V gene are MDHEN and SYDVKM. This CDR3 region has 15 residues. The CDR3 here is CASSLKGGGTGELFF. The CDR3, as DNA: TGTGCCAGCAGTTTAAAAGGGGGAGGCACCGGGGAGCTGTTTTTT.

The V gene is TRBV18, the J gene TRBJ1-1; D gene ambiguous. Germline V gene data show CDR1 as KGHSH and CDR2 as LQKENI. The ends were cut back, 3 bases at V and 1 base at J, with 9 bases in the middle. The CDR3 is 14 amino acids. CDR3 protein: CASSPLEGNTEAFF. DNA of the CDR3: TGTGCCAGCTCACCTCTGGAGGGGAACACTGAAGCTTTCTTT.

The J gene is TRBJ1-5, the V gene TRBV19, with D uncertain. V gave up 5 bases and J gave up 0 bases, with 11 bases separating them. Germline CDR1 LNHDA, CDR2 SQIVND (reference sequence). This CDR3 spans 15 amino acids. In DNA, the CDR3 is TGTGCCAGTAGTCGGGCAGACTATAGCAATCAGCCCCAGCATTTT. This translates into CASSRADYSNQPQHF.

The chain has TRBV18 and TRBJ2-7; 9 bases are shared with TRBD1. Unmatched junction bases numbered 9, after V lost 3 bases and J lost 6 bases. Germline-derived CDR1 and CDR2 are KGHSH and LQKENI. This CDR3 is built from 15 residues. The CDR3 loop is CASSPGTGTLGEQYF. The CDR3 DNA follows: TGTGCCAGCTCACCCGGGACAGGGACCCTTGGCGAGCAGTACTTC. Based on the CDR3 plus reference TRBV18 and TRBJ2-7, the full variable domain is NAGVMQNPRHLVRRRGQEARLRCSPMKGHSHVYWYRQLPEEGLKFMVYLQKENIIDESGMPKERFSAEFPKEGPSILRIQQVVRGDSAAYFCASSPGTGTLGEQYFGPGTRLTVT.

J is TRBJ1-5 and V is TRBV30, with a weak D call TRBD1 (6 bases). CDR1 is GTSNPN and CDR2 is SVGIG in the germline V gene (reference sequence). Trimming stripped 2 bases from V and 3 bases from J, with 17 bases between. CDR3 length: 16 amino acids. CDR3 sequence: CAWSPNPGHFNQPQHF. The CDR3 bases are TGTGCCTGGAGTCCAAACCCGGGACACTTCAATCAGCCCCAGCATTTT.

The chain has TRBV28 and TRBJ2-3, with 8 bases that match TRBD1. CDR1 and CDR2 from the germline V gene are MDHEN and SYDVKM. This CDR3 spans 17 amino acids. The trim removed 5 bases at V and 6 bases at J, leaving 16 bases unmatched. In DNA, the CDR3 is TGTGCCAGCAGTACTAAGGTCGTGGGACAGGACCTTGATACGCAGTATTTT. Its protein is CASSTKVVGQDLDTQYF.

The chain recombines TRBV2 with TRBJ2-2, with TRBD2 matching over 7 bases. Germline CDR1 is SNHLY and CDR2 is FYNNEI. The CDR3 has 14 residues. V lost 6 bases, J lost 6 bases, and 7 bases stayed unmatched. The CDR3 DNA reads as TGTGCCAGCAGGGCCCCGGGGGGAGCCGGGGAGCTGTTTTTT. Amino acids: CASRAPGGAGELFF.

The chain links TRBV7-2 to TRBJ2-2, with D possibly TRBD2 on 6 matching bases. V shed 4 bases and J shed 2 bases, with 11 bases lying between them. This CDR3 region has 15 residues. Germline loops: CDR1 SGHTA, CDR2 FQGNSA. CDR3 sequence (DNA): TGTGCCAGCAGCTACCAGGGAGGTAACACCGGGGAGCTGTTTTTT. Translating it yields CASSYQGGNTGELFF. Filled out from reference TRBV7-2 and TRBJ2-2, the complete variable domain reads GAGVSQSPSNKVTEKGKDVELRCDPISGHTALYWYRQSLGQGLEFLIYFQGNSAPDKSGLPSDRFSAERTGGSVSTLTIQRTQQEDSAVYLCASSYQGGNTGELFFGEGSRLTVL.

The chain is built from TRBV7-8 and TRBJ2-7; D is uncertain. The germline V and J ends were trimmed by 3 bases and 0 bases, with 9 bases remaining between them. Germline values: CDR1 SGHVS, CDR2 FQNEAQ. This CDR3 is built from 14 residues. CDR3 protein: CASSFRLFSYEQYF. CDR3 bases: TGTGCCAGCAGCTTTAGACTGTTCTCCTACGAGCAGTACTTC.

This sequence joins TRBV9 and TRBJ2-7, with 12 bases aligning to TRBD2. V trimming: 4 bases; J trimming: 0 bases; junction bases outside the gene matches: 2. The CDR3 length is 15 residues. Germline CDR1 is SGDLS and CDR2 is YYNGEE. The CDR3: CASSLTSGSSYEQYF. CDR3 coding DNA: TGTGCCAGCAGCCTGACTAGCGGGAGCTCCTACGAGCAGTACTTC.

V gene TRBV5-6 combines with J gene TRBJ1-2; D is undetermined. V was pared by 3 bases and J by 4 bases, with 16 bases between. This CDR3 has 15 residues. The germline CDR1 and CDR2 sequences are SGHDT and YYEEEE. The CDR3 DNA follows: TGTGCCAGCAGCTCTCCAAGGGAACCCGCCTATGGCTACACCTTC. It translates to CASSSPREPAYGYTF.

The chain combines TRBV28 with TRBJ2-7, with D unresolved. CDR1 and CDR2 (germline): MDHEN, SYDVKM. This CDR3 contains 15 residues. Trimming removed 7 bases at V and 0 bases at J, with 16 bases between. Here the CDR3 DNA reads TGTGCCAGCAACATACAGCTGCTCGGCTCCTACGAGCAGTACTTC. Its protein product is CASNIQLLGSYEQYF.

This clone appeared a single time. This chain uses TRBV7-2 with TRBJ1-1; D is unclear. The germline gives CDR1 SGHTA, CDR2 FQGNSA. The ends were cut back, 1 base at V and 2 bases at J, with 8 bases in the middle. The CDR3 is made up of 14 amino acids. CDR3 coding DNA: TGTGCCAGCAGCTTAGATCTACGTAACACTGAAGCTTTCTTT. Translated: CASSLDLRNTEAFF.

The chain recombines TRBV2 with TRBJ1-5; D is perhaps TRBD1 (5 bases). V lost 5 bases to trimming and J lost 9 bases, with 11 bases between them. Germline CDR1 reads SNHLY; CDR2 reads FYNNEI. CDR3 size: 12 residues. In DNA form, the CDR3 reads TGTGCCAGCAGTCCTGATACAGGGCCCCAGCATTTT. Its translation: CASSPDTGPQHF.

V gene TRBV4-1 combines with J gene TRBJ1-1; weak D call: TRBD1 (5 bases). The ends were cut back, 4 bases at V and 5 bases at J, with 23 bases in the middle. The CDR3 sequence is 17 residues long. Germline loops: CDR1 MGHRA, CDR2 YSYEKL. The CDR3 loop reads CASSRKIRDPLGTEAFF. CDR3 DNA: TGCGCCAGCAGCCGCAAAATCAGGGACCCTCTGGGGACTGAAGCTTTCTTT.

This clone was seen just once. This chain joins TRBV20-1 and TRBJ1-4; no clear D gene. Germline values: CDR1 DFQATT, CDR2 SNEGSKA (reference sequence). The CDR3 consists of 11 residues. Trimming cost V 6 bases and J 8 bases, with 10 bases left between them. CDR3 nucleotide sequence: TGCAGTGCAAAAAGAGCCGAAAAACTGTTTTTT. Translated: CSAKRAEKLFF.

J is TRBJ2-3 and V is TRBV7-8; TRBD2 aligns across 7 bases. CDR1 is SGHVS, CDR2 FQNEAQ, per germline. Trimming at V came to 5 bases and at J to 3 bases, leaving 11 bases not matched to a gene. There are 16 residues in the CDR3. CDR3 sequence (DNA): TGTGCCAGCAGCCCCAGAGGCGGGAGTGGTACAGATACGCAGTATTTT. As protein: CASSPRGGSGTDTQYF.

The V call is TRBV4-1, the J call TRBJ2-1, with TRBD2 as a possible D gene (5 bases). Germline CDR1 reads MGHRA; CDR2 reads YSYEKL. The CDR3 spans 13 residues. The V and J ends lost 1 base and 6 bases respectively, with 7 bases between them. CDR3: CASSQGETNEQFF. The CDR3 coding sequence is TGCGCCAGCAGCCAAGGGGAGACCAATGAGCAGTTCTTC.

This clone was recorded once. This chain joins TRBV5-4 and TRBJ2-1, with 8 bases that match TRBD2. V was pared by 0 bases and J by 4 bases, with 3 bases of the junction left unmatched. From germline, CDR1 is SGHNT and CDR2 YYREEE (reference sequence). This CDR3 has 15 amino acids. In DNA form, the CDR3 reads TGTGCCAGCAGCTTGGGCGGGAGGAAGTACAATGAGCAGTTCTTC. Translating gives CASSLGGRKYNEQFF.

The rearrangement joins TRBV5-6 to TRBJ2-7; a possible D gene is TRBD1 (5 bases). Trimming cost V 1 base and J 6 bases, with 14 bases left between them. Germline V lookup: CDR1 SGHDT, CDR2 YYEEEE. This CDR3 has 14 amino acids. CDR3 sequence: CASSLTGRVGEQYF. For the CDR3, the DNA is TGTGCCAGCAGCTTGACTGGCAGGGTTGGCGAGCAGTACTTC.

This chain joins TRBV11-2 and TRBJ1-1; no clear D gene. The V gene's germline CDR1 is SGHAT and CDR2 FQNNGV. The CDR3 spans 14 residues. V shed 3 bases and J shed 1 base, with 9 bases lying between them. DNA of the CDR3: TGTGCCAGCAGCTTTGACACGGGGAACACTGAAGCTTTCTTT. Its protein is CASSFDTGNTEAFF.

V gene TRBV19 combines with J gene TRBJ2-7; 9 bases line up with TRBD1. The V gene's germline CDR1 is LNHDA and CDR2 SQIVND (reference sequence). J gave up 3 bases and V 3 bases, and 3 bases lay outside the gene matches. The CDR3 sequence is 14 residues long. CDR3 sequence (DNA): TGTGCCAGTAGTATTAAGACAGGGGGCTACGAGCAGTACTTC. Protein product: CASSIKTGGYEQYF.

The rearrangement joins TRBV29-1 to TRBJ1-2; no firm D call. Germline V gene lookup returns CDR1 SQVTM and CDR2 ANQGSEA. The V end lost 3 bases, the J end lost 8 bases, and 13 bases lay between the germline ends. The CDR3 runs to 12 residues. Written as DNA, the CDR3 is TGCAGCGTTGAGAAAGGGTTCGAGGGCTACACCTTC. Its translation is CSVEKGFEGYTF. The full variable domain, with the rest looked up from reference TRBV29-1 and TRBJ1-2, is SAVISQKPSRDICQRGTSLTIQCQVDSQVTMMFWYRQQPGQSLTLIATANQGSEATYESGFVIDKFPISRPNLTFSTLTVSNMSPEDSSIYLCSVEKGFEGYTFGSGTRLTVV.

Comment on this clone: Sequence at one end of the junction differs from germline and may be a read error. The chain employs TRBV7-9 and TRBJ2-7; 12 bases align to TRBD2. The CDR3 spans 14 residues. The germline V gene encodes CDR1 SEHNR and CDR2 FQNEAQ (reference sequence). CDR3 in amino acids: CASSLAGGPREQYF. The CDR3 region has the DNA TGTGCCAGCAGCCTAGCGGGAGGGCCGCGCGAGCAGTACTTC.

The chain carries TRBV7-9 and TRBJ1-2; 11 bases align to TRBD1. The CDR3 has 13 residues. Germline loops: CDR1 SEHNR, CDR2 FQNEAQ (reference sequence). After removal of 5 bases from V and 9 bases from J, the junction contained 5 bases not matched to a gene. The CDR3 nucleotides are TGTGCCAGCAGCCTCGGGACAGGGGGGAGCTACACCTTC. Protein sequence: CASSLGTGGSYTF.